Listed below are T cell receptor beta chains from one sample, sequenced in a study of blood T cell repertoires in COVID-19. The method was immunoSEQ multiplex PCR; TCRdb's version includes in-frame clones alone and lacks a portion of them. The profile covers 64,000 or so clones, with roughly 80% appearing a single time and more than 9.5% taken by the ten largest. What was sequenced was peripheral blood. The source is a human donor in a cohort sampled during active COVID-19. Both conserved end residues are part of each CDR3. The order of the fields is V gene, J gene, D gene, clone size, CDR3 protein, CDR3 DNA. The D gene is left open where the match is weak. Only some rows state a clone size, as once, few, many or a class for expanded clones.

TRBV7-2	TRBJ1-2	-	few	CASSSGQQANYGYTF	TGTGCCAGCAGCTCCGGACAGCAAGCTAACTATGGCTACACCTTC
TRBV7-7	TRBJ2-2	-	many	CASSPLGVNTGELFF	TGTGCCAGCAGCCCCTTAGGGGTCAACACCGGGGAGCTGTTTTTT
TRBV28	TRBJ2-5	-	-	CASSFSSGGWRETQYF	TGTGCCAGCAGTTTCTCTTCTGGAGGTTGGCGTGAGACCCAGTACTTC
TRBV6-2/TRBV6-3	TRBJ2-1	TRBD2	-	CASSPSGTRGIGEQFF	TGTGCCAGCAGTCCGTCCGGGACTAGAGGCATTGGTGAGCAGTTCTTC
TRBV3-1/TRBV3-2	TRBJ2-3	TRBD2	-	CASSQGGSLTDTQYF	TGTGCCAGCAGCCAGGGGGGGAGCCTCACAGATACGCAGTATTTT
TRBV6-2/TRBV6-3	TRBJ2-5	TRBD2	-	CASSSLAGGPGETQYF	TGTGCCAGCAGTTCTCTAGCGGGAGGGCCGGGAGAGACCCAGTACTTC
TRBV7-9	TRBJ2-7	TRBD2	-	CASSLVAGVTYEQYF	TGTGCCAGCAGCTTAGTAGCGGGAGTTACCTACGAGCAGTACTTC
TRBV10-3	TRBJ2-1	TRBD2	-	CATGGLADYNEQFF	TGTGCCACCGGGGGACTAGCGGACTACAATGAGCAGTTCTTC
TRBV7-3	TRBJ2-1	-	-	CASSLSGSTYNEQFF	TGTGCCAGCAGCTTGAGCGGGTCAACCTACAATGAGCAGTTCTTC
TRBV7-2	TRBJ1-4	TRBD1	-	CASSLAGSGTVNEKLFF	TGTGCCAGCAGCTTAGCGGGTTCCGGGACAGTTAATGAAAAACTGTTTTTT
TRBV15	TRBJ1-4	-	-	CATSVGGIYEKLFF	TGTGCCACCAGCGTAGGGGGTATTTATGAAAAACTGTTTTTT
TRBV6-6	TRBJ2-7	TRBD1	-	CASSFQTGGDYEQYF	TGTGCCAGCAGTTTCCAGACAGGGGGAGACTACGAGCAGTACTTC
TRBV7-9	TRBJ2-7	TRBD1	-	CASSAPGQGPEQYF	TGTGCCAGCAGCGCCCCCGGACAGGGTCCCGAGCAGTACTTC
TRBV7-8	TRBJ1-1	-	-	CASSLTGYTEAFF	TGTGCCAGCAGCTTAACAGGGTATACGGAAGCTTTCTTT
TRBV6-2/TRBV6-3	TRBJ1-2	-	-	CASSYLQGVLDGYTF	TGTGCCAGCAGTTACCTACAGGGAGTATTGGATGGCTACACCTTC
TRBV5-4	TRBJ2-2	TRBD2	-	CASSLSGGGITGELFF	TGTGCCAGCAGCTTGTCGGGAGGGGGGATCACCGGGGAGCTGTTTTTT
TRBV7-2	TRBJ2-5	-	-	CASSPFPQETQYF	TGTGCCAGCAGCCCCTTCCCCCAAGAGACCCAGTACTTC
TRBV4-3	TRBJ2-3	-	-	CASSQGPSRGSSTDTQYF	TGCGCCAGCAGCCAAGGCCCCAGCCGGGGGTCTAGCACAGATACGCAGTATTTT
TRBV28	TRBJ1-2	-	few	CASSFSGYGYTF	TGTGCCAGCAGTTTCTCGGGGTATGGCTACACCTTC
TRBV5-1	TRBJ1-1	-	few	CASSLIQGNTEAFF	TGCGCCAGCAGCTTGATACAGGGGAACACTGAAGCTTTCTTT